This TCR beta chain was found in a study of cytomegalovirus exposure and HLA in healthy donors. Researchers ran the PCR with 60 Vbeta and 13 Jbeta primers. Method: immunoSEQ multiplex PCR; TCRdb's copy keeps in-frame clones and lacks some. The sample shows 150,000 to 200,000 clones, approximately 80% of them seen only once. As regards this clone: Antigen specificity is unknown.

When sampled, the donors appeared nominally healthy, though they likely had unrecorded immune exposures. General study points: As a later analysis revealed, most CMV-associated TCR beta chains appeared HLA-restricted. It was taken for granted in presence/absence analyses that sequencing depth across donors was roughly uniform. V- and J-gene trimming of TCR beta was linked (in a later analysis) to a missense DCLRE1C variant.

Trimming took 5 bases from V and 3 from J; bases not matched to a gene: 3. The CDR3 is 13 amino acids. CDR1 and CDR2 (germline): MDHEN, SYDVKM. The receptor's source is a male donor in good health and CMV-seropositive. What was sequenced was PBMCs. The chain couples TRBV28 to TRBJ1-1, with 7 bases fitting TRBD1. The CDR3 DNA is TGTGCCAGCAGTGGACAGGCGTACACTGAAGCTTTCTTT. Translation: CASSGQAYTEAFF.